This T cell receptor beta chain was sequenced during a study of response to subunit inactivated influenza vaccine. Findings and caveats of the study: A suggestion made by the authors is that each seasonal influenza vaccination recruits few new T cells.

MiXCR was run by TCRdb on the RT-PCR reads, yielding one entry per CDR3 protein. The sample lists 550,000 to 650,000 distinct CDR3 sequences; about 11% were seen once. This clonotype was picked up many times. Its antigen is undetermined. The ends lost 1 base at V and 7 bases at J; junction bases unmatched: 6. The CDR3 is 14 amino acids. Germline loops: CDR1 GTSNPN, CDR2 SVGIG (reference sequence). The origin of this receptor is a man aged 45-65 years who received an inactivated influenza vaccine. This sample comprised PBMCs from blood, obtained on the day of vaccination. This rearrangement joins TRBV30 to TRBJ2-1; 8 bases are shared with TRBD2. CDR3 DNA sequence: TGTGCCTGGAGTGGGGGACTAGAGCTGAATGAGCAGTTCTTC. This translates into CAWSGGLELNEQFF.